This T cell receptor (beta chain) was observed in a study of cytomegalovirus exposure and HLA in healthy donors. Study-wide findings and caveats: In an earlier analysis, about 90% or about 30%: the productive usage of most TCR beta V segments. Sequences of the TCR beta chain were said to predict the HLA-A and HLA-B alleles of most subjects accurately. Judged likely to be a sequencing artifact was a cluster of highly shared sequence variants.

The CDR3 runs to 15 residues. Germline values: CDR1 SGHTA, CDR2 FQGTGA. This clone was seen a handful of times. Its antigen remains unknown. The germline gene is not matched at one end of the junction; a read error may be the cause. Vbeta (60) and Jbeta (13) primers were used in the PCR. In the authors' methods: Unique TCR beta chains totaled roughly 80 million in a later count, with roughly 11 million of them shared. Profiled with immunoSEQ multiplex PCR; TCRdb holds only in-frame clones, not every one. The D gene and trimming were derived from the DNA, and the V and J assignments and clone size from that table. Here the sample spans about 160,000 clones, around 77% being singletons.

The V call is TRBV7-3, the J call TRBJ2-6, with 8 bases matching TRBD1. The source of this sequence is a man aged 40-55 years in good health and CMV-seronegative. Source material: PBMCs. In nucleotides, the CDR3 is TGTGCCAGCAGGTCAGGGGGCTCTGGGGCCAACGGCCTGACTTTC. It yields the protein CASRSGGSGANGLTF.